This T cell receptor beta chain was sequenced during a study of blood T cell repertoires in COVID-19. Study-wide background: PBMCs, B-cell-depleted T cells, or T cells were the source of the cDNA or gDNA that made up the material.

The study drew participants aged roughly 18 to 95 years from 20 to 30 US areas. Assignment of participants to cohorts was predicated upon participant-reported clinical history. As processed by the authors: From reference gene primer amplification, estimates of nucleated cell counts were derived. Some clones are missing from TCRdb's copy, which holds only in-frame ones; the method was immunoSEQ multiplex PCR. That table supplies the V and J calls and clone size; D and trimming were determined from the DNA. The repertoire holds hundreds of thousands of clones, about 85% seen once, with under 2% in the top ten. This CDR3 region has 12 residues. Trimming shortened V by 6 bases and J by 10 bases, and 15 bases separated the two germline ends. CDR1 is MDHEN, CDR2 SYDVKM, per germline.

The sample comprised PBMCs or T cells enriched from blood (not recorded which). The source is a young woman with acute COVID-19. The chain is built from TRBV28 and TRBJ1-1, with a possible D match to TRBD1 (5 bases). In DNA form, the CDR3 reads TGTGCCAGCAGGGAACTGGGGCAAGGAGCTTTCTTT. Translating it yields CASRELGQGAFF.